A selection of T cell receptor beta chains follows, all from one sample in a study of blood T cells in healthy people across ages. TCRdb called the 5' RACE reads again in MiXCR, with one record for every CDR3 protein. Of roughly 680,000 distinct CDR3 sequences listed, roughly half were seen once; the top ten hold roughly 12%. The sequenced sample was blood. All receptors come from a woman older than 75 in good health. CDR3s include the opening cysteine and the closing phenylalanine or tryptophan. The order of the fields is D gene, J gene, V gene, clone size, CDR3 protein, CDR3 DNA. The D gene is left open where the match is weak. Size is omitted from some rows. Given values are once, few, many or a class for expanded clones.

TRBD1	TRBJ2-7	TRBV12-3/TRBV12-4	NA	CASSTSGGEYKQYF	TGTGCCAGCAGTACCTCAGGGGGAGAGTACAAGCAGTACTTC
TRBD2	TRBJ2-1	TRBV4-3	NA	CASSQPFGEGNEQFF	TGCGCCAGCAGCCAACCGTTTGGGGAGGGGAATGAGCAGTTCTTC
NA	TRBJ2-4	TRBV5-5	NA	CASDARVKGEIWAKNIQYF	TGTGCCAGCGACGCGCGTGTGAAAGGGGAAATTTGGGCCAAAAACATTCAGTACTTC
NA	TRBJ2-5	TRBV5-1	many	CASSFKVSGETQYF	TGCGCCAGCAGCTTCAAAGTTTCGGGGGAGACCCAGTACTTC
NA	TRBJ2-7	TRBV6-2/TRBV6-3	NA	CASSYSLGSFSYEQYF	TGTGCCAGCAGTTACAGCCTCGGCAGTTTCTCCTACGAGCAGTACTTC
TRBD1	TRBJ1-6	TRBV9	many	CASTLGQGGNSPLHF	TGTGCCAGCACTCTCGGACAGGGTGGAAATTCACCCCTCCACTTT
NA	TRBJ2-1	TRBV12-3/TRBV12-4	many	CASSRVAVYNEQFF	TGTGCCAGCAGCCGGGTGGCTGTCTACAATGAGCAGTTCTTC
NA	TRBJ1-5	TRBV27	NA	CASSSAGWQPQHF	TGTGCCAGCAGTTCAGCAGGGTGGCAGCCCCAGCATTTT
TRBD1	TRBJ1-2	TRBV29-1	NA	CSVGSQGGRYGYTF	TGCAGCGTTGGGTCCCAGGGGGGACGGTATGGCTACACCTTC
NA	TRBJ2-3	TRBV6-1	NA	CASNGGGSRDTQYF	TGTGCCAGCAACGGGGGCGGGAGTAGGGATACGCAGTATTTT
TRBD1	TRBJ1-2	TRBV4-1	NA	CASSQGNGPGQGYGYTF	TGCGCCAGCAGCCAAGGGAACGGACCGGGACAGGGCTATGGCTACACCTTC
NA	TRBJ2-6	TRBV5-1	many	CASSLGQTSGANVLTF	TGCGCCAGCAGCCTCGGACAAACCTCTGGGGCCAACGTCCTGACTTTC
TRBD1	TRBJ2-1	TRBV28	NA	CASSLWEAGGPNEQFF	TGTGCCAGCAGTTTATGGGAGGCAGGGGGCCCAAATGAGCAGTTCTTC
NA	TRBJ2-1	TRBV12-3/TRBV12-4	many	CASSFYGEQFF	TGTGCCAGCAGTTTCTATGGTGAGCAGTTCTTC
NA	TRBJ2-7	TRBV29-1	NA	CSAYSRRLGQYEQYF	TGCAGCGCCTATTCCCGGCGCCTGGGCCAATACGAGCAGTACTTC
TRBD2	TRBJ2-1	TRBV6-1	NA	CASRDRAGGQFFAYNEQFF	TGTGCCAGCAGGGACCGAGCGGGAGGCCAATTCTTCGCGTACAATGAGCAGTTCTTC
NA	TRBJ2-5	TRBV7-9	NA	CASSLMEGSGTQYF	TGTGCCAGCAGCTTGATGGAGGGATCGGGGACCCAGTACTTC
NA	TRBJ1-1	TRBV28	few	CASSFRRSNTEAFF	TGTGCCAGCAGTTTTCGACGGTCGAACACTGAAGCTTTCTTT
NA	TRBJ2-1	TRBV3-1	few	CASSQETLATIDEQFF	TGTGCCAGCAGCCAAGAGACACTAGCCACAATCGATGAGCAGTTCTTC
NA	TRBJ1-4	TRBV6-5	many	CASSTTTNEKLFF	TGTGCCAGCTCGACCACAACTAATGAAAAACTGTTTTTT
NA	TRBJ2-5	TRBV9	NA	CASSVEGYETQYF	TGTGCCAGCAGCGTAGAGGGGTACGAGACCCAGTACTTC
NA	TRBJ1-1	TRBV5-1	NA	CASSLAPGYNTKAFF	TGCGCCAGCAGCTTGGCACCGGGCTATAACACTAAAGCTTTCTTT
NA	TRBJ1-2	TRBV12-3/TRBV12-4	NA	CASRANQATYGYTF	TGTGCCAGCAGGGCCAACCAGGCTACATATGGCTACACCTTC
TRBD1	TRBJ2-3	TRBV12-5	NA	CASGQPGQDPDTQYF	TGTGCTAGTGGACAACCGGGACAGGACCCAGATACGCAGTATTTT
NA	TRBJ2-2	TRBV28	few	CASSFGGQNTGDLFF	TGTGCCAGCAGTTTCGGAGGTCAGAACACCGGGGATCTGTTTTTT
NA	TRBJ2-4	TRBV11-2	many	CASLPTGAKNIQYF	TGTGCCAGCTTACCGACAGGAGCCAAAAACATTCAGTACTTC
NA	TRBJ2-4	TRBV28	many	CASSYTKNIQYF	TGTGCCAGCAGTTACACCAAAAACATTCAGTACTTC
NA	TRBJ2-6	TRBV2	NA	CATNKPGANVLTF	TGTGCCACCAACAAGCCTGGGGCCAACGTCCTGACTTTC
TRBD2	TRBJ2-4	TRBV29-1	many	CSVEDGAGLVTHIQYF	TGCAGCGTTGAAGATGGGGCCGGACTAGTAACTCACATTCAGTACTTC
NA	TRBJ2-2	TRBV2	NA	CASRVTFTGELFF	TGTGCCAGCAGGGTGACCTTCACCGGGGAGCTGTTTTTT
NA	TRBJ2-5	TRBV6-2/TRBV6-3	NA	CASSKDSFQETQYF	TGTGCCAGCAGCAAGGACAGTTTCCAAGAGACCCAGTACTTC
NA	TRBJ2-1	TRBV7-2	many	CASSFGPATYNEQFF	TGTGCCAGCAGCTTCGGGCCTGCCACCTACAATGAGCAGTTCTTC
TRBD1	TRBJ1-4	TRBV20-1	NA	CSARGTGNNEKLFF	TGCAGTGCTAGAGGGACAGGGAATAATGAAAAACTGTTTTTT
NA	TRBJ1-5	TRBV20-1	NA	CSAQGGQPQHF	TGCAGTGCCCAGGGTGGACAGCCCCAGCATTTT
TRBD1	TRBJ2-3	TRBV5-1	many	CASSLEQGAADTQYF	TGCGCCAGCAGCTTGGAGCAGGGGGCGGCAGATACGCAGTATTTT
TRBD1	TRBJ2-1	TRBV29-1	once	CSLRTGDNEQFF	TGCAGCCTTCGGACAGGGGACAATGAGCAGTTCTTC
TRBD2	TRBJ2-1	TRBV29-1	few	CSVEKGTSGGRGSYNGQFF	TGCAGCGTTGAAAAAGGAACTAGCGGGGGCAGAGGGTCCTACAATGGGCAGTTCTTC
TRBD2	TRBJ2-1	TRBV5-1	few	CASGLAGPGDNEQFF	TGCGCCAGCGGGCTAGCGGGCCCAGGTGACAATGAGCAGTTCTTC
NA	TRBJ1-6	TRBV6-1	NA	CASSERGGALHF	TGTGCCAGCAGTGAACGAGGGGGTGCCCTCCACTTT
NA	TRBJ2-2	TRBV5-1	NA	CASSFEGHRPGELFF	TGCGCCAGCAGCTTTGAAGGACACAGACCCGGGGAGCTGTTTTTT
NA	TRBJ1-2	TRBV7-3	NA	CASSSDGSANYGYTF	TGTGCCAGCAGCTCCGACGGGAGTGCTAACTATGGCTACACCTTC
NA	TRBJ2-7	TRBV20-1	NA	CSARVSGSYEQYF	TGCAGTGCTAGAGTAAGCGGCTCCTACGAGCAGTACTTC
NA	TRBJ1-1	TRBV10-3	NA	CAITLGMNTEAFF	TGTGCCATCACCCTGGGGATGAACACTGAAGCTTTCTTT
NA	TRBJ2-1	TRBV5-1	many	CASSFDRNNEQFF	TGCGCCAGCAGCTTCGACAGGAACAATGAGCAGTTCTTC
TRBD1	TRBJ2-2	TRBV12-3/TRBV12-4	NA	CVSRAQGANTGELFF	TGTGTCAGCAGAGCGCAGGGGGCGAACACCGGGGAGCTGTTTTTT
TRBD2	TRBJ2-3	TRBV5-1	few	CASSLSGGGASDTQYF	TGCGCCAGCAGCTTGTCCGGCGGGGGGGCCTCAGATACGCAGTATTTT
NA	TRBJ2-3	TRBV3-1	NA	CASSPWESSDTQYF	TGTGCCAGCAGCCCTTGGGAGTCGTCAGATACGCAGTATTTT
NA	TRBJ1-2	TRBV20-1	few	CSAPEDRFLVYGYTF	TGCAGTGCTCCCGAGGACAGATTCCTTGTCTATGGCTACACCTTC
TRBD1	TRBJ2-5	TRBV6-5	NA	CASSRLTGEETQYF	TGTGCCAGCAGTCGACTCACAGGGGAAGAGACCCAGTACTTC
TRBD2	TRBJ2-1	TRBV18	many	CASSPGLEGEQFF	TGTGCCAGCTCACCCGGACTAGAAGGTGAGCAGTTCTTC
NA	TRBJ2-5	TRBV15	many	CATSRDLGQETQYF	TGTGCCACCAGCAGAGATCTAGGCCAAGAGACCCAGTACTTC
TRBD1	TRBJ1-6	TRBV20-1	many	CSARDRATLYNSPLHF	TGCAGTGCCAGAGACAGGGCCACCCTCTATAATTCACCCCTCCACTTT
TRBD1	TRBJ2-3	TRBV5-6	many	CASSSQGAPTQYF	TGTGCCAGCAGTTCTCAGGGGGCCCCCACGCAGTATTTT